A single sample gave rise to the 30 T cell receptor beta chains below, sequenced in a study of shared clonotypes between healthy human individuals. Profiling relied on immunoSEQ multiplex PCR, and the TCRdb table lists in-frame clones only, not all of them. The table has 2 million to 2.5 million clones, about 93% seen once. CD8 cells regarded as naive lacked CD45RO, were positively chosen for CCR7, and omitted terminally differentiated effector memory CD45RA+ cells. Sequenced: naive CD8+ T cells from PBMCs. Receptor source: a man in his late teens or twenties in good health. Some clones in this sample may be carry-over from other donors' samples.

This clone was counted only a few times. The chain carries TRBV11-2 and TRBJ1-1, with D tentatively TRBD1 (6 bases). Per the germline V gene, CDR1 is SGHAT and CDR2 is FQNNGV. The V end was cut by 5 bases, the J end by 6 bases, with 16 bases between. This CDR3 has 14 residues. In DNA, the CDR3 is TGTGCCAGCAGCCCCTACAGGGTGGGCGCTGAAGCTTTCTTT. Protein sequence: CASSPYRVGAEAFF.

This chain joins TRBV2 and TRBJ1-5, with 8 bases fitting TRBD1. The ends lost 5 bases at V and 0 bases at J; junction bases unmatched: 3. This CDR3 has 15 residues. From germline, CDR1 is SNHLY and CDR2 FYNNEI. The CDR3 DNA follows: TGTGCCAGCAGTAACAGGGGGGGTAGCAATCAGCCCCAGCATTTT. Protein product: CASSNRGGSNQPQHF.

For the CDR3, the DNA is TGTGCCAGCAGCCCTCAGCCCGCGAACACCGGGGAGCTGTTTTTT. It is translated as CASSPQPANTGELFF. The V gene is TRBV27, the J gene TRBJ2-2; unclear D gene. There are 15 residues in the CDR3. Trimming pared 6 bases from V and 0 bases from J, leaving 11 bases between. Germline-derived CDR1 and CDR2 are MNHEY and SMNVEV (reference sequence).

Of note for this clone: This same CDR3 is encoded by further DNA sequences in the sample. The chain carries TRBV27 and TRBJ2-1, with D perhaps TRBD1 (6 bases). CDR1 and CDR2 from the germline V gene are MNHEY and SMNVEV (reference sequence). This CDR3 region has 15 residues. V lost 2 bases and J lost 4, with 12 bases in between. For the CDR3, the DNA is TGTGCCAGCAGTTTAGGTCAGGGGTCTTACAATGAGCAGTTCTTC. This encodes CASSLGQGSYNEQFF.

The chain recombines TRBV7-9 with TRBJ2-1; D is possibly TRBD2 (6 bases). The CDR3 spans 17 residues. Trimming cost V 7 bases and J 1 base, with 20 bases left between them. The V gene's germline CDR1 is SEHNR and CDR2 FQNEAQ (reference sequence). CDR3 DNA sequence: TGTGCCAGCATCAACGGGGAGGCGTATGGATCCTACAATGAGCAGTTCTTC. Encoded protein: CASINGEAYGSYNEQFF.

This clone came up once. The V call is TRBV7-9, the J call TRBJ2-7; TRBD1 is a possible D gene (5 bases). V was shortened by 5 bases and J by 0 bases, with 17 bases between the two germline ends. The CDR3 is made up of 16 amino acids. CDR1 and CDR2 (germline): SEHNR, FQNEAQ (reference sequence). The CDR3, as DNA: TGTGCCAGCAGCCCCCCCCGAACAGGAACCTCCTACGAGCAGTACTTC. This gives the protein CASSPPRTGTSYEQYF.

There are a few counts of this clone. V is TRBV7-2 and J is TRBJ1-2; D gene unclear. Trimming cost V 2 bases and J 8 bases, with 6 bases left between them. Looked up from germline, CDR1 is SGHTA and CDR2 is FQGNSA. The CDR3 covers 11 residues. CDR3 in amino acids: CASSLRPGYTF. CDR3 in DNA: TGTGCCAGCAGCTTAAGGCCAGGCTACACCTTC. The complete variable domain, with remaining parts taken from reference TRBV7-2 and TRBJ1-2, reads GAGVSQSPSNKVTEKGKDVELRCDPISGHTALYWYRQSLGQGLEFLIYFQGNSAPDKSGLPSDRFSAERTGGSVSTLTIQRTQQEDSAVYLCASSLRPGYTFGSGTRLTVV.

The gene calls are TRBV15 and TRBJ2-3, with D unclear. Trimming shortened V by 0 bases and J by 3 bases, and 10 bases separated the two germline ends. Looked up from germline, CDR1 is LNHNV and CDR2 is YYDKDF (reference sequence). The CDR3 spans 15 residues. The CDR3 DNA reads as TGTGCCACCAGCAGAGATCCTACCGAGACAGATACGCAGTATTTT. Protein: CATSRDPTETDTQYF.

The chain employs TRBV27 and TRBJ1-5; D remains ambiguous. V was cut by 5 bases and J by 6 bases, with 14 bases left in between. The CDR3 is 14 amino acids. Germline V gene data show CDR1 as MNHEY and CDR2 as SMNVEV (reference sequence). The CDR3 nucleotides are TGTGCCAGCAGTCCACTCCCCGTTACTCAGCCCCAGCATTTT. It encodes CASSPLPVTQPQHF.

The rearrangement links TRBV25-1 to TRBJ1-2; D remains unclear. The V gene lost 3 bases and the J gene lost 0 bases, with 5 bases spanning the gap. CDR1 and CDR2 (germline): MGHDK, SYGVNS. The CDR3 extends over 13 amino acids. For the CDR3, the DNA is TGTGCCAGCAGTGAGCCTACTAACTATGGCTACACCTTC. Translated: CASSEPTNYGYTF.

In DNA form, the CDR3 reads TGTGCCAGCAGTGGCGATTGGGACAGGTACGGGGAGCAGTACTTC. Amino acid sequence: CASSGDWDRYGEQYF. The chain links TRBV25-1 to TRBJ2-7; 8 positions match TRBD1. Germline V gene sequence: CDR1 MGHDK, CDR2 SYGVNS. Trimming took 4 bases from V and 7 from J; bases not matched to a gene: 12. This CDR3 has 15 amino acids.

CDR3 DNA: TGTGCCAGCAGCTTAAATTTAGCGGGGCCTGAGCAGTTCTTC. Its protein is CASSLNLAGPEQFF. V is TRBV7-3 and J is TRBJ2-1, with TRBD2 identical over 8 bases. Germline assignment: CDR1 SGHTA and CDR2 FQGTGA. CDR3 length: 14 amino acids. The ends lost 1 base at V and 9 bases at J; junction bases unmatched: 5.

The CDR3 DNA sequence: TGTGCCAGCAGAGGTAGGGGGCAAAAAACCGGGGAGCTGTTTTTT. It codes for CASRGRGQKTGELFF. The chain is built from TRBV13 and TRBJ2-2; 7 nucleotides align to TRBD1. This CDR3 is built from 15 residues. V dropped 6 bases and J dropped 5; count of bases not matched to a gene: 9. CDR1 is PRHDT and CDR2 is FYEKMQ in the germline V gene (reference sequence).

CDR3 region: CAISETGSEAFF. The CDR3 DNA is TGTGCCATCAGTGAGACAGGGTCTGAAGCTTTCTTT. The chain is built from TRBV10-3 and TRBJ1-1, with a weak D call TRBD1 (6 bases). Trimming removed 2 bases from V and 6 bases from J, with 7 bases in between. Germline loops: CDR1 ENHRY, CDR2 SYGVKD. The CDR3 totals 12 residues.

V and J are TRBV30 and TRBJ1-1; no clear D gene. The germline V gene encodes CDR1 GTSNPN and CDR2 SVGIG (reference sequence). The CDR3 contains 11 residues. The CDR3 sequence is CAWGEEREAFF. The CDR3 DNA sequence: TGTGCTTGGGGTGAAGAGAGGGAAGCTTTCTTT.

This chain links TRBV28 with TRBJ1-2; D possibly corresponds to TRBD1 (6 bases). V was clipped by 6 bases and J by 4 bases, with 18 bases between them. CDR3 length: 15 residues. CDR1 MDHEN and CDR2 SYDVKM come from the germline V gene. CDR3 amino acids: CASSTRDNHFYGYTF. CDR3 DNA sequence: TGTGCCAGCAGCACCCGGGACAACCACTTCTATGGCTACACCTTC.

This rearrangement joins TRBV27 to TRBJ2-1, with D possibly being TRBD2 (6 bases). The CDR3 is 14 amino acids. The V end was cut by 2 bases, the J end by 6 bases, with 11 bases between. Germline CDR1 MNHEY, CDR2 SMNVEV (reference sequence). The CDR3 loop is CASSLGTWANEQFF. CDR3 sequence (DNA): TGTGCCAGCAGTTTAGGGACTTGGGCCAATGAGCAGTTCTTC.

V usage is TRBV4-1 and J usage is TRBJ2-7; perhaps D is TRBD1 or TRBD2 (5 bases each). The CDR3 is 15 amino acids. V dropped 2 bases and J dropped 3 bases, with 14 bases sitting between them. Germline V gene sequence: CDR1 MGHRA, CDR2 YSYEKL. CDR3 protein: CASSQWDGLGYEQYF. In DNA, the CDR3 is TGCGCCAGCAGCCAATGGGACGGACTTGGCTACGAGCAGTACTTC.

This clone has just one count. V is TRBV19 and J is TRBJ1-1; D possibly corresponds to TRBD1 (5 bases). Germline V CDR1 and CDR2: LNHDA, SQIVND (reference sequence). V lost 9 bases and J lost 1, with 15 bases in between. This CDR3 region has 14 residues. The CDR3 coding sequence is TGTGCCAGCCTACCCGGGACCCCGAACACTGAAGCTTTCTTT. This encodes CASLPGTPNTEAFF.

The sample holds one count of this clone. The J gene is TRBJ1-2, the V gene TRBV28; D might be TRBD1 (5 bases). The germline V and J ends were trimmed by 5 bases and 0 bases, with 13 bases remaining between them. Germline CDR1 reads MDHEN; CDR2 reads SYDVKM. This CDR3 contains 15 residues. CDR3 in DNA: TGTGCCAGCAGTCCTCGGGGACTCGCTAACTATGGCTACACCTTC. Residues: CASSPRGLANYGYTF.

Concerning this clone: The sample carries other DNA sequences with the same CDR3. The gene calls are TRBV9 and TRBJ2-2; TRBD1 or TRBD2 may be the D gene (7 bases each). Germline V gene data show CDR1 as SGDLS and CDR2 as YYNGEE. Deletions cut 2 bases from V and 3 bases from J, with 14 bases between. CDR3 length: 16 amino acids. CDR3 DNA sequence: TGTGCCAGCAGCGTTGCCGCAGGGGGGGACACCGGGGAGCTGTTTTTT. It yields the protein CASSVAAGGDTGELFF.

The chain combines TRBV9 with TRBJ1-2; D call uncertain. Germline-derived CDR1 and CDR2 are SGDLS and YYNGEE. CDR3 length: 13 residues. The ends were cut back, 3 bases at V and 8 bases at J, with 14 bases in the middle. This CDR3 reads CASSADPPGGYTF. As DNA, the CDR3 is TGTGCCAGCAGCGCGGACCCCCCGGGGGGCTACACCTTC. Based on the CDR3 plus reference TRBV9 and TRBJ1-2, the full variable domain is DSGVTQTPKHLITATGQRVTLRCSPRSGDLSVYWYQQSLDQGLQFLIQYYNGEERAKGNILERFSAQQFPDLHSELNLSSLELGDSALYFCASSADPPGGYTFGSGTRLTVV.

This clone occurred once. This chain uses TRBV5-4 with TRBJ2-1; D is uncertain. The CDR3 loop spans 12 amino acids. Germline CDR1 reads SGHNT; CDR2 reads YYREEE (reference sequence). The ends were cut back, 0 bases at V and 10 bases at J, with 8 bases in the middle. Here the CDR3 DNA reads TGTGCCAGCAGCTTGGGCGCCAAGGAGCAGTTCTTC. Translating it yields CASSLGAKEQFF.

Of note for this clone: The identical CDR3 is also encoded by other nucleotide sequences in the sample. The V gene is TRBV27, the J gene TRBJ2-1, with D possibly being TRBD1 or TRBD2 (5 bases each). The CDR3 loop spans 13 amino acids. Germline lookup yields CDR1 MNHEY and CDR2 SMNVEV (reference sequence). V was cut by 5 bases and J by 4 bases, with 9 bases left in between. The CDR3: CASSPGTYNEQFF. DNA of the CDR3: TGTGCCAGCAGTCCCGGGACGTACAATGAGCAGTTCTTC.

Remarks on this clone: This sample includes further DNA sequences coding for the same CDR3. The chain combines TRBV10-3 with TRBJ2-7; TRBD2 agrees at 7 bases. Germline V gives CDR1 ENHRY, CDR2 SYGVKD. The CDR3 spans 14 residues. Losses at the gene ends were 0 bases for V and 2 bases for J; bases not matched to a gene: 1. CDR3 nucleotides: TGTGCCATCAGTGAGTCGGGGACTACCTACGAGCAGTACTTC. Amino acid sequence: CAISESGTTYEQYF.

The V and J genes are TRBV7-9 and TRBJ1-5; no clear D. Germline V gives CDR1 SEHNR, CDR2 FQNEAQ (reference sequence). The CDR3 has 14 amino acids. V was pared by 6 bases and J by 3 bases, with 12 bases between. Written as DNA, the CDR3 is TGTGCCAGCAGTAGAGTGGGTCCCAATCAGCCCCAGCATTTT. Translating it yields CASSRVGPNQPQHF. Full variable domain (remainder filled in from reference TRBV7-9 and TRBJ1-5): DTGVSQNPRHKITKRGQNVTFRCDPISEHNRLYWYRQTLGQGPEFLTYFQNEAQLEKSRLLSDRFSAERPKGSFSTLEIQRTEQGDSAMYLCASSRVGPNQPQHFGDGTRLSIL.

The V and J genes are TRBV14 and TRBJ2-7; TRBD1 matches 8 bases. The CDR3 length is 15 residues. V dropped 1 base and J dropped 3; count of bases not matched to a gene: 5. Germline assignment: CDR1 SGHDN and CDR2 FVKESK. This CDR3 is CASSQGRGLFYEQYF. DNA of the CDR3: TGTGCCAGCAGCCAAGGCAGGGGGCTTTTCTACGAGCAGTACTTC.

The chain has TRBV27 and TRBJ2-2, with TRBD1 as a possible D gene (5 bases). Germline V gives CDR1 MNHEY, CDR2 SMNVEV (reference sequence). The CDR3 has 18 residues. The V gene lost 6 bases and the J gene lost 7 bases, with 27 bases spanning the gap. The CDR3 region is CASRLRGTGFLALGELFF. CDR3 bases: TGTGCCAGCAGACTTAGAGGAACAGGTTTCCTCGCCCTCGGGGAGCTGTTTTTT.

Concerning this clone: Other DNA sequences in the same sample also yield this CDR3. J is TRBJ2-7 and V is TRBV9, with TRBD1 matching over 8 bases. Germline CDR1 SGDLS, CDR2 YYNGEE. CDR3 length: 15 amino acids. The trim removed 3 bases at V and 2 bases at J, leaving 7 bases unmatched. CDR3 in amino acids: CASSASGTGTYEQYF. CDR3 coding DNA: TGTGCCAGCAGCGCATCCGGGACAGGCACCTACGAGCAGTACTTC. Full variable domain (remainder filled in from reference TRBV9 and TRBJ2-7): DSGVTQTPKHLITATGQRVTLRCSPRSGDLSVYWYQQSLDQGLQFLIQYYNGEERAKGNILERFSAQQFPDLHSELNLSSLELGDSALYFCASSASGTGTYEQYFGPGTRLTVT.

This clone has a handful of counts. The chain carries TRBV27 and TRBJ1-1; TRBD1 might be the D (5 bases). V was trimmed by 3 bases and J by 3 bases, leaving 14 bases between them. Germline lookup yields CDR1 MNHEY and CDR2 SMNVEV (reference sequence). CDR3 length: 15 amino acids. The CDR3 bases are TGTGCCAGCAGTTTGGGGGGGAAGGGTGACACTGAAGCTTTCTTT. This translates into CASSLGGKGDTEAFF.